This is a list of T cell receptor beta chains from one sample in a study of post-analysis software for immune sequencing data. TCRdb processed the PCR reads anew with MiXCR; each CDR3 protein has one entry. The sample includes more than 500,000 distinct CDR3 sequences, less than 40% of them seen just once. Source material: blood. These receptors came from a girl under 18 with multiple sclerosis. The CDR3 runs from the conserved cysteine through the conserved F or W. Each record gives: clone size, D gene, J gene, V gene, CDR3 DNA, CDR3 protein. A D gene is named only where the DNA matches it firmly. For some rows the clone size is stated as once, few or many, or as a class when expanded; others skip it.

clone size: -
D gene: -
J gene: TRBJ2-1
V gene: TRBV5-1
CDR3 DNA: TGCGCCAGCAGCTTGGGTCAACATGAGCAGTTCTTC
CDR3 protein: CASSLGQHEQFF

clone size: few
D gene: -
J gene: TRBJ1-2
V gene: TRBV9
CDR3 DNA: TGTGCCAGCAGCGCCCCTCGGGGAAGGTCCTATGGCTACACCTTC
CDR3 protein: CASSAPRGRSYGYTF

clone size: -
D gene: TRBD1
J gene: TRBJ1-4
V gene: TRBV7-8
CDR3 DNA: TGTGCCAGCAGCTGGACCGGGACAGCTGAAAAACTGTTTTTT
CDR3 protein: CASSWTGTAEKLFF

clone size: -
D gene: -
J gene: TRBJ2-6
V gene: TRBV12-3/TRBV12-4
CDR3 DNA: TGTGCCAGTACGGGAAGCTCTGGGGCCAACGTCCTGACTTTC
CDR3 protein: CASTGSSGANVLTF

clone size: -
D gene: TRBD1
J gene: TRBJ1-4
V gene: TRBV6-1
CDR3 DNA: TGTGCCAGCAGTGAATGGGGACAGGGGGCTTCGACTAATGAAAAACTGTTTTTT
CDR3 protein: CASSEWGQGASTNEKLFF

clone size: few
D gene: -
J gene: TRBJ2-7
V gene: TRBV20-1
CDR3 DNA: TGCAGTGCGAGTGAAGGCGGTTCCTACGAGCAGTACTTC
CDR3 protein: CSASEGGSYEQYF

clone size: -
D gene: -
J gene: TRBJ2-1
V gene: TRBV20-1
CDR3 DNA: TGCAGTGCTAGAGACCTTATCCGGGACATGAGCTCCTACAATGAGCAGTTCTTC
CDR3 protein: CSARDLIRDMSSYNEQFF

clone size: -
D gene: TRBD2
J gene: TRBJ2-5
V gene: TRBV12-3/TRBV12-4
CDR3 DNA: TGTGCCAGCAGTGTGACGGGGGGTGTGGAGACCCAGTACTTC
CDR3 protein: CASSVTGGVETQYF

clone size: few
D gene: TRBD1
J gene: TRBJ2-5
V gene: TRBV5-1
CDR3 DNA: TGCGCCAGCAGCTACCTGGGACAGCAAGAGACCCAGTACTTC
CDR3 protein: CASSYLGQQETQYF

clone size: -
D gene: TRBD1
J gene: TRBJ2-3
V gene: TRBV4-2
CDR3 DNA: TGTGCCAGCAGCCAAGAAGAGACAGGGGGGGATACGCAGTATTTT
CDR3 protein: CASSQEETGGDTQYF

clone size: -
D gene: TRBD2
J gene: TRBJ2-5
V gene: TRBV7-9
CDR3 DNA: TGTGCCAGCGAGGTGGCGCTAGCGGGGATCCAAGAGACCCAGTACTTC
CDR3 protein: CASEVALAGIQETQYF

clone size: -
D gene: TRBD2
J gene: TRBJ2-5
V gene: TRBV4-3
CDR3 DNA: TGCGCCAGCAGCCAAGGGCTAGCGGGACTGGAGACCCAGTACTTC
CDR3 protein: CASSQGLAGLETQYF

clone size: -
D gene: -
J gene: TRBJ1-2
V gene: TRBV12-3/TRBV12-4
CDR3 DNA: TGTGCCAGCAGTTTAAGGCCAGCGGACTCTTATGGCTACACCTTC
CDR3 protein: CASSLRPADSYGYTF

clone size: -
D gene: -
J gene: TRBJ1-2
V gene: TRBV20-1
CDR3 DNA: TGCAGTGCTCTGTGGACGCAAACCTATGGCTACACCTTC
CDR3 protein: CSALWTQTYGYTF

clone size: few
D gene: TRBD1
J gene: TRBJ1-1
V gene: TRBV5-1
CDR3 DNA: TGCGCCAGCAGCTCCACCCAAACAGGGGGCACTGAAGCTTTCTTT
CDR3 protein: CASSSTQTGGTEAFF

clone size: few
D gene: TRBD1
J gene: TRBJ1-1
V gene: TRBV10-3
CDR3 DNA: TGTGCCATCCGGGACAGGGGGAACACTGAAGCTTTCTTT
CDR3 protein: CAIRDRGNTEAFF

clone size: few
D gene: -
J gene: TRBJ2-7
V gene: TRBV6-5
CDR3 DNA: TGTGCCAGCAGTTACTCTGGGGGCCGCTACGAGCAGTACTTC
CDR3 protein: CASSYSGGRYEQYF

clone size: -
D gene: TRBD1
J gene: TRBJ2-3
V gene: TRBV9
CDR3 DNA: TGTGCCAGCAGCGTAGGGACAGGCCCAGGAGATACGCAGTATTTT
CDR3 protein: CASSVGTGPGDTQYF

clone size: -
D gene: TRBD1
J gene: TRBJ2-2
V gene: TRBV29-1
CDR3 DNA: TGCAGCGGGGCAGGGGGCCACACCGGGGAGCTGTTTTTT
CDR3 protein: CSGAGGHTGELFF

clone size: once
D gene: -
J gene: TRBJ1-2
V gene: TRBV10-3
CDR3 DNA: TGTGCCATCAGTGACCTAGGGCCTGGCTACACCTTC
CDR3 protein: CAISDLGPGYTF

clone size: many
D gene: -
J gene: TRBJ2-5
V gene: TRBV12-3/TRBV12-4
CDR3 DNA: TGTGCCAGCAGTTTGGGAGGATTAATGGAGACCCAGTACTTC
CDR3 protein: CASSLGGLMETQYF

clone size: few
D gene: TRBD2
J gene: TRBJ2-1
V gene: TRBV5-1
CDR3 DNA: TGCGCCAGCAGTCCGGGACTAGCCCACAATGAGCAGTTCTTC
CDR3 protein: CASSPGLAHNEQFF

clone size: few
D gene: TRBD1
J gene: TRBJ1-6
V gene: TRBV12-3/TRBV12-4
CDR3 DNA: TGTGCCAGCAGAAGGGACAGGGGTTCCCGACATTCACCCCTCCACTTT
CDR3 protein: CASRRDRGSRHSPLHF

clone size: -
D gene: -
J gene: TRBJ2-3
V gene: TRBV29-1
CDR3 DNA: TGCAGCGTTGAACTGGGGGCGACAGATACGCAGTATTTT
CDR3 protein: CSVELGATDTQYF

clone size: -
D gene: TRBD1
J gene: TRBJ2-6
V gene: TRBV5-1
CDR3 DNA: TGCGCCAGCAGCTTGCGGGACAGGGATGTCGGTGGGGCCAACGTCCTGACTTTC
CDR3 protein: CASSLRDRDVGGANVLTF

clone size: -
D gene: TRBD2
J gene: TRBJ2-1
V gene: TRBV3-1
CDR3 DNA: TGTGCCAGCAGCCAAGTCGGCGGGGGGCGGGCGCAGTTCTTC
CDR3 protein: CASSQVGGGRAQFF

clone size: -
D gene: -
J gene: TRBJ1-2
V gene: TRBV20-1
CDR3 DNA: TGCAGTGCAGTGGGGGGTTGGGGGCCAGATGGCCACACCTTC
CDR3 protein: CSAVGGWGPDGHTF

clone size: few
D gene: -
J gene: TRBJ2-3
V gene: TRBV20-1
CDR3 DNA: TGCAGTGCCCCTCCTCAACTTGGTGATACGCAGTATTTT
CDR3 protein: CSAPPQLGDTQYF

clone size: few
D gene: -
J gene: TRBJ2-3
V gene: TRBV7-9
CDR3 DNA: TGTGCCAGCAGCCACGAAGGTGGAAGCACAGATACGCAGTATTTT
CDR3 protein: CASSHEGGSTDTQYF

clone size: few
D gene: -
J gene: TRBJ2-5
V gene: TRBV5-1
CDR3 DNA: TGCGCCAGCAGCTTGGACGTTAGGGCGACCCAGTACTTC
CDR3 protein: CASSLDVRATQYF